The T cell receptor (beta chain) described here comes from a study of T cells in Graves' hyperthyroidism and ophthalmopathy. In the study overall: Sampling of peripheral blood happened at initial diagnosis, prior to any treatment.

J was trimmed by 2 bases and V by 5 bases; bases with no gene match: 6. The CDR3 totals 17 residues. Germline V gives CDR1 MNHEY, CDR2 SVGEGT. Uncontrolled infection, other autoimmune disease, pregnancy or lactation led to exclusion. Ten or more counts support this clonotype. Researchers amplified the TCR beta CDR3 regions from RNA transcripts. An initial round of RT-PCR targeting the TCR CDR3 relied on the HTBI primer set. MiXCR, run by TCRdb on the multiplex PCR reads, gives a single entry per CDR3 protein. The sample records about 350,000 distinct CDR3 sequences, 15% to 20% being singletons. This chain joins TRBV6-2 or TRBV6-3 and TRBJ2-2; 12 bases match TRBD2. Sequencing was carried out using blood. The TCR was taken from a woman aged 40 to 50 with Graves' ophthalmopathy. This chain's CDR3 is CASSLETSGSNTGELFF. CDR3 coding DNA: TGTGCCAGCAGTCTCGAGACTAGCGGGAGTAACACCGGGGAGCTGTTTTTT.